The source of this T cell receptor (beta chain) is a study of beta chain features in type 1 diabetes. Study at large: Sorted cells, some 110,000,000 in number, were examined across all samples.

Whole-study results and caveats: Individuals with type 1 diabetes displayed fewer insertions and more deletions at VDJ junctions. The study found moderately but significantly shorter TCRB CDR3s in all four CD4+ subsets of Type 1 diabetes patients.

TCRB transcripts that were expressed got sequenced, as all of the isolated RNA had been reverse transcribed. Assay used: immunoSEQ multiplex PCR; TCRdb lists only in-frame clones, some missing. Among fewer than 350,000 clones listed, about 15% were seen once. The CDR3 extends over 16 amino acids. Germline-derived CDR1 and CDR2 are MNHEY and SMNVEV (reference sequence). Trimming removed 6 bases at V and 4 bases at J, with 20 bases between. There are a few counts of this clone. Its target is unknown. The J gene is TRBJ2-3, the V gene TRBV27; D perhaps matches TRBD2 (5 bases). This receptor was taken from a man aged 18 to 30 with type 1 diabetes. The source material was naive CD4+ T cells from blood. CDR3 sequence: CASSPYGRGTADTQYF. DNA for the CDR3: TGTGCCAGCAGCCCCTACGGCCGGGGAACCGCAGATACGCAGTATTTT.